Listed below are T cell receptor beta chains from one sample, sequenced in a study. MiXCR, run by TCRdb on the 5' RACE reads, gives a single entry per CDR3 protein. The repertoire includes about 34,000 distinct CDR3 sequences, 26% of them detected once, and 3.5% to 4% sits in the top ten. The specimen was naive CD4+ T cells sorted from a lymph node. The receptors were gathered from a female donor with breast cancer. CDR3s include the opening cysteine and the closing phenylalanine or tryptophan. The D gene is left open where the match is weak. Clone size, where shown, is once, few, many, or a class for clones that have expanded.

>-|TRBJ1-3|-|TRBV3-1
TGTGCCAGCAGCCATTTCCTGAACACCGTATATTTT
CASSHFLNTVYF
>few|TRBJ1-4|-|TRBV7-9
TGTGCCAGCAGCTTGGGGGTCCTTAATGAAAAACTGTTTTTT
CASSLGVLNEKLFF
>-|TRBJ2-5|TRBD2|TRBV7-3
TGTGCCAGCAGCCGCAGCGGGACTGAGGAAGAGACCCAGTACTTC
CASSRSGTEEETQYF
>-|TRBJ2-1|TRBD2|TRBV7-2
TGTGCCAGCAGGGCCCGGGACTACTACAATGAGCAGTTCTTC
CASRARDYYNEQFF
>-|TRBJ1-3|-|TRBV5-1
TGCGCCAGCAGCTTGGCCCTGGGCGGAAACACCATATATTTT
CASSLALGGNTIYF
>few|TRBJ2-3|-|TRBV2
TGTGCCAGAAGCAGTCCTGACGGGGATACGCAGTATTTT
CARSSPDGDTQYF
>-|TRBJ2-2|TRBD1|TRBV5-4
TGTGCCAGCAGCTCGACAGGGGCCACCGGGGAGCTGTTTTTT
CASSSTGATGELFF
>once|TRBJ2-2|TRBD1|TRBV25-1
TGCGCCGGCAGGACAGGGGGTCTCACCGGGGAGCTGTTTTTT
CAGRTGGLTGELFF
>-|TRBJ2-3|-|TRBV30
TGTGCCTGGAGGGGCAGCGGGACAGATACGCAGTATTTT
CAWRGSGTDTQYF
>-|TRBJ2-7|-|TRBV4-1
TGCGCCAGCAGCCAAGTGGGGGAGTCCAACGAGCAGTACTTC
CASSQVGESNEQYF
>few|TRBJ2-6|-|TRBV29-1
TGCAGCGTTGTGCCTGTCTCTGGGGCCAACGTCCTGACTTTC
CSVVPVSGANVLTF
>-|TRBJ2-5|-|TRBV7-9
TGTGCTAGCAGCTTAGCGAGGGGGGCCTCTCAAGAGACCCAGTACTTC
CASSLARGASQETQYF
>many|TRBJ2-1|TRBD2|TRBV5-1
TGCGCCAGCAGCCCCAGCGGGGTGGATGAGCAGTTCTTC
CASSPSGVDEQFF
>-|TRBJ1-2|-|TRBV9
TGTGCCAGCAGCGTAGCCCTCGGGAGCATAACGGCAGCTAACTATGGCTACACCTTC
CASSVALGSITAANYGYTF
>-|TRBJ2-1|TRBD2|TRBV4-3
TGCGCCAGCAGCCAAGTTGCGGGAGGTAATGGGTACAATGAACAGTTCTTC
CASSQVAGGNGYNEQFF
>-|TRBJ1-5|-|TRBV11-2
TGTGCCAGCAGCTTAGACAGGGTGGGGCAGCCCCAGCATTTT
CASSLDRVGQPQHF
>-|TRBJ1-4|-|TRBV25-1
TGTGCCAGCAGTGACACAACTAATGAAAAACTGTTTTTT
CASSDTTNEKLFF
>-|TRBJ2-3|-|TRBV20-1
TGCAGTGCTAGAGATCGAAGGGGGGGCACAGATACGCAGTATTTT
CSARDRRGGTDTQYF
>few|TRBJ2-7|-|TRBV5-1
TGCGCCAGCAGCTCCCGGACGGTAACCTACGAGCAGTACTTC
CASSSRTVTYEQYF
>few|TRBJ2-7|-|TRBV5-6
TGTGCCAGCAGCCGCAGGGGCGGGGCCTACGAGCAGTACTTC
CASSRRGGAYEQYF
>-|TRBJ1-6|-|TRBV9
TGTGCCAGCAGCGTAGACAGGCCAGGATCAGGTTCACCCCTCCACTTT
CASSVDRPGSGSPLHF
>-|TRBJ2-2|TRBD1|TRBV3-1
TGTGCCAGCAGCAAAGACAGGGGAGACACCGGGGAGCTGTTTTTT
CASSKDRGDTGELFF
>-|TRBJ1-4|-|TRBV18
TGTGCCAGCCGGAGCCCGGATGCAACTAATGAAAAACTGTTTTTT
CASRSPDATNEKLFF
>many|TRBJ1-3|-|TRBV10-3
TGTGCCATCAGTGAGTCTGGGCAGTCTGGAAACACCATATATTTT
CAISESGQSGNTIYF
>few|TRBJ2-6|-|TRBV20-1
TGCAGTGCTTGCCCCGCCTGGCCCTCTGGGGCCAACGTCCTGACTTTC
CSACPAWPSGANVLTF
>-|TRBJ2-1|-|TRBV7-2
TGTGCCAGCAGCTTAGATTGGATCAACAATGAGCAGTTCTTC
CASSLDWINNEQFF
>-|TRBJ2-7|-|TRBV20-1
TGCAGTGCCACCTCCGATTCCTCCCGGCTGTGGATCGAGCAGTACTTC
CSATSDSSRLWIEQYF
>few|TRBJ1-2|-|TRBV9
TGTGCCAGCATCCAGGGTCAGCACATCACCTTC
CASIQGQHITF
>medium-sized|TRBJ2-7|-|TRBV6-6
TGTGCCAGCAGTTACGGGACAACCTACGAGCAGTACTTC
CASSYGTTYEQYF
>many|TRBJ2-2|-|TRBV4-3
TGCGCCAGCAGTCCAAGGACCAGCCCGAACACCGGGGAGCTGTTTTTT
CASSPRTSPNTGELFF
>-|TRBJ2-6|-|TRBV2
TGTGCCAGCAGCCGAGTCTCCTCTGGGGCCAACGTCCTGACTTTC
CASSRVSSGANVLTF
>few|TRBJ2-7|-|TRBV7-2
TGTGCCAGCAGCTGGACAGTAGGCTACGAGCAGTACTTC
CASSWTVGYEQYF
>-|TRBJ1-1|-|TRBV6-6
TGTGCCAGCAGTTACGACAACTCTGGGCTGGGGGTCACTGAAGCTTTCTTT
CASSYDNSGLGVTEAFF
>few|TRBJ2-1|TRBD1|TRBV12-3/TRBV12-4
TGTGCCAGCAGCCGCGGGACAGGGGGCAAGAATGAGCAGTTCTTC
CASSRGTGGKNEQFF
>-|TRBJ1-4|-|TRBV7-9
TGTGCCAGCAGCTTGCGTGAAAAACTGTTTTTT
CASSLREKLFF
>-|TRBJ2-1|-|TRBV3-1
TGTGCCAGCAGCTTCAAGGCGGGATCCTACAATGAGCAGTTCTTC
CASSFKAGSYNEQFF
>many|TRBJ2-3|TRBD2|TRBV9
TGTGCCAGCAGCGTACAAGCGGGGGGGGTAGCAGATACGCAGTATTTT
CASSVQAGGVADTQYF
>many|TRBJ2-4|TRBD2|TRBV6-6
TGTGCCAGCAGTTACTCCAGGCTAGCGGGGGGACCCCCGGCCAAAAACATTCAGTACTTC
CASSYSRLAGGPPAKNIQYF
>few|TRBJ1-2|-|TRBV6-5
TGTGCCAGCAGTGAATGGGGGGGGCGTTCCTATGGCTACACCTTC
CASSEWGGRSYGYTF
>few|TRBJ2-7|-|TRBV12-3/TRBV12-4
TGTGCCAGCAGCCCCCTGGGCGACTACGAGCAGTACTTC
CASSPLGDYEQYF